A single sample is the source of the 15 T cell receptor beta chains below, sequenced in a study of graft-versus-host responses after intestinal transplantation. TCRdb's table, derived via immunoSEQ multiplex PCR, lists solely in-frame clones and lacks some. The repertoire holds tens of thousands of clones, with around 92% as singletons. The input for sequencing was PBMCs, taken 98 days after intestinal transplantation. The origin of the receptors is a human patient who received an intestinal transplant, so some T cells may come from the graft donor.

The chain couples TRBV5-4 to TRBJ2-3; TRBD2 might be the D (5 bases). V dropped 4 bases and J dropped 5 bases, with 17 bases sitting between them. Germline values: CDR1 SGHNT, CDR2 YYREEE (reference sequence). The CDR3 is 15 amino acids. The CDR3 DNA sequence: TGTGCCAGCAGCAGCCGGACTGGGAGTGGAGATACGCAGTATTTT. Translation gives CASSSRTGSGDTQYF. The full variable domain, its missing parts supplied by reference TRBV5-4 and TRBJ2-3, is ETGVTQSPTHLIKTRGQQVTLRCSSQSGHNTVSWYQQALGQGPQFIFQYYREEENGRGNFPPRFSGLQFPNYSSELNVNALELDDSALYLCASSSRTGSGDTQYFGPGTRLTVL.

The gene calls are TRBV7-3 and TRBJ2-5; unclear D gene. The CDR3 has 13 residues. The germline CDR1 and CDR2 sequences are SGHTA and FQGTGA. The V and J ends lost 5 bases and 0 bases respectively, with 7 bases between them. For the CDR3, the DNA is TGTGCCAGCAGCCGGACCAACCAAGAGACCCAGTACTTC. It translates to CASSRTNQETQYF.

About this clone itself: The sample contains more than one DNA sequence encoding this CDR3. The chain employs TRBV4-2 and TRBJ2-1; D gene uncertain. Trimming shortened V by 1 base and J by 6 bases, and 7 bases separated the two germline ends. Looked up from germline, CDR1 is LGHNA and CDR2 is YNFKEQ. The CDR3 covers 13 residues. The CDR3 nucleotides are TGTGCCAGCAGCCAAGGTGACCCCAATGAGCAGTTCTTC. Translation gives CASSQGDPNEQFF.

The chain couples TRBV4-1 to TRBJ2-5; a weak D match, TRBD1 (5 bases). The CDR3 length is 14 residues. The V end lost 0 bases, the J end lost 5 bases, and 10 bases lay between the germline ends. Germline lookup yields CDR1 MGHRA and CDR2 YSYEKL. CDR3 DNA sequence: TGCGCCAGCAGCCAAGAAGGGGCGAGTGAGACCCAGTACTTC. Translated, it gives CASSQEGASETQYF.

The chain is built from TRBV7-9 and TRBJ2-5, with D uncertain. The J call is doubtful: the DNA matches TRBJ2-7 better. The length of the CDR3 is 13 residues. Germline CDR1 reads SEHNR; CDR2 reads FQNEAQ (reference sequence). The CDR3 loop is CASSLGLVYEQYF. The CDR3, as DNA: TGTGCCAGCAGCTTAGGTCTAGTCTACGAGCAGTACTTC.

The V and J genes are TRBV15 and TRBJ1-4, with a weak D call TRBD1 (5 bases). CDR3 length: 14 residues. In germline, CDR1 is LNHNV, CDR2 YYDKDF (reference sequence). V was clipped by 4 bases and J by 8 bases, with 14 bases between them. The CDR3 DNA follows: TGTGCCACCAGCACGGGGGAGGCGGGCGAAAAACTGTTTTTT. As protein: CATSTGEAGEKLFF. Combining the CDR3 with reference TRBV15 and TRBJ1-4 gives the whole variable domain DAMVIQNPRYQVTQFGKPVTLSCSQTLNHNVMYWYQQKSSQAPKLLFHYYDKDFNNEADTPDNFQSRRPNTSFCFLDIRSPGLGDTAMYLCATSTGEAGEKLFFGSGTQLSVL.

As to this clone: An end of the junction does not agree with germline; a read error may underlie this. V and J are TRBV28 and TRBJ2-3; possible D gene TRBD2, 7 bases. Germline V gene sequence: CDR1 MDHEN, CDR2 SYDVKM. This CDR3 has 17 residues. The CDR3: CARSLAGGGGQTDTQYF. The CDR3 DNA is TGTGCCCGCAGTTTAGCGGGTGGGGGGGGCCAGACAGATACGCAGTATTTT.

The chain couples TRBV7-2 to TRBJ2-5; 8 bases match TRBD2. The V segment lost 1 base and the J segment 1 base; nucleotides outside the gene matches: 2. The V gene's germline CDR1 is SGHTA and CDR2 FQGNSA. CDR3 length: 15 residues. The DNA of the CDR3 is TGTGCCAGCAGCTTAGTTAGCGGGGCCCAAGAGACCCAGTACTTC. It codes for CASSLVSGAQETQYF.

The chain combines TRBV11-2 with TRBJ1-5, with D possibly TRBD1 on 6 matching bases. V dropped 0 bases and J dropped 4 bases, with 10 bases sitting between them. Germline-derived CDR1 and CDR2 are SGHAT and FQNNGV. The CDR3 has 15 amino acids. The CDR3 region has the DNA TGTGCCAGCAGCTTAGATGGAGGGGGTAATCAGCCCCAGCATTTT. It encodes CASSLDGGGNQPQHF. Filled out from reference TRBV11-2 and TRBJ1-5, the complete variable domain reads EAGVAQSPRYKIIEKRQSVAFWCNPISGHATLYWYQQILGQGPKLLIQFQNNGVVDDSQLPKDRFSAERLKGVDSTLKIQPAKLEDSAVYLCASSLDGGGNQPQHFGDGTRLSIL.

This chain uses TRBV21-1 with TRBJ1-2. TRBV21-1 corresponds to a pseudogene. The CDR3 contains 12 residues. The CDR3, as DNA: TGTGCCAGCAGCTCAAAGACCTATGGCTACACCTTC. Protein product: CASSSKTYGYTF.

The chain combines TRBV5-4 with TRBJ2-1; 11 nucleotides align to TRBD2. Germline V gene sequence: CDR1 SGHNT, CDR2 YYREEE (reference sequence). Germline trimming cut 4 bases from V and 7 bases from J; bases unmatched to any gene: 1. This CDR3 comprises 13 residues. The CDR3 nucleotides read TGTGCCAGCAGCACTAGCGGGGGAAATGAGCAGTTCTTC. Translating gives CASSTSGGNEQFF.

The chain links TRBV27 to TRBJ2-1; 13 positions match TRBD2. The V gene's germline CDR1 is MNHEY and CDR2 SMNVEV (reference sequence). The CDR3 has 16 residues. V trimming: 5 bases; J trimming: 8 bases; junction bases outside the gene matches: 9. This CDR3 reads CASSPPGLAGIDEQFF. CDR3 DNA: TGTGCCAGCAGTCCCCCGGGACTAGCGGGAATCGATGAGCAGTTCTTC.

V gene TRBV19 combines with J gene TRBJ2-7; a weak D match, TRBD1 (5 bases). Trimming removed 3 bases from V and 6 bases from J, with 6 bases in between. This CDR3 comprises 11 residues. Germline CDR1 and CDR2: LNHDA and SQIVND (reference sequence). The DNA of the CDR3 is TGTGCCAGTAGTATTAGGGGCGAGCAGTACTTC. Amino acids: CASSIRGEQYF.

This chain links TRBV19 with TRBJ2-7, with 12 bases that match TRBD1. V shed 3 bases, J shed 1 base, and the junction held 13 bases outside the gene matches. This CDR3 contains 19 residues. Germline CDR1 and CDR2: LNHDA and SQIVND (reference sequence). CDR3 in amino acids: CASSIFGTGGSRASYEQYF. The CDR3 bases are TGTGCCAGTAGTATTTTCGGGACAGGGGGCTCCAGAGCATCCTACGAGCAGTACTTC.

The sample holds one count of this clone. The CDR3 is CASSLEDDSTEAFF. The CDR3 nucleotides are TGTGCCAGCAGCTTGGAGGACGACAGCACTGAAGCTTTCTTT. V usage is TRBV5-4 and J usage is TRBJ1-1, with TRBD1 as a possible D gene (5 bases). The CDR3 has 14 residues. Germline CDR1 is SGHNT and CDR2 is YYREEE (reference sequence). Trimming left V 0 bases short and J 4 bases short, with 10 bases between.